A single sample is the source of the 5 T cell receptor beta chains below, sequenced in a study of cytotoxic CD8 clonotypes in ibrutinib-treated CLL. The assay was immunoSEQ multiplex PCR, and TCRdb's table has in-frame clones only and misses some. Among 200,000 or so clones, 60% to 80% were seen once, and the ten largest hold roughly 11%. This specimen was PBMCs, taken after 12 months of ibrutinib treatment. These receptors were taken from a human donor with chronic lymphocytic leukemia.

CDR3 DNA sequence: TGTGCCAGTAGGTGGGAGCAGGGGTATCAGCCCCAGCATTTT. It yields the protein CASRWEQGYQPQHF. The V gene is TRBV19, the J gene TRBJ1-5; tentative D call: TRBD1 (6 bases). Germline assignment: CDR1 LNHDA and CDR2 SQIVND (reference sequence). This CDR3 is 14 amino acids long. V was cut by 6 bases and J by 5 bases, with 14 bases left in between.

CDR3 coding DNA: TGTGCCAGCAGTGAAGCCCGGACAGGGAAGGGTGGCTACACCTTC. Translation: CASSEARTGKGGYTF. The rearrangement joins TRBV6-1 to TRBJ1-2; 8 bases map to TRBD1. The germline CDR1 and CDR2 sequences are MNHNS and SASEGT. CDR3 length: 15 amino acids. J gave up 7 bases and V 0 bases, and 7 bases lay outside the gene matches.

The J gene is TRBJ1-5, the V gene TRBV28, with D hard to call. V lost 3 bases and J 0 bases, leaving 6 bases between the germline ends. The CDR3 is 14 residues long. Germline CDR1 is MDHEN and CDR2 is SYDVKM. The CDR3 protein is CASSFSDSNQPQHF. As DNA, the CDR3 is TGTGCCAGCAGTTTTTCGGATAGCAATCAGCCCCAGCATTTT. Supplemented by reference TRBV28 and TRBJ1-5, the full variable domain reads DVKVTQSSRYLVKRTGEKVFLECVQDMDHENMFWYRQDPGLGLRLIYFSYDVKMKEKGDIPEGYSVSREKKERFSLILESASTNQTSMYLCASSFSDSNQPQHFGDGTRLSIL.

The chain links TRBV5-1 to TRBJ1-1; D not certain. The germline gives CDR1 SGHRS, CDR2 YFSETQ. The CDR3 length is 13 residues. Trimming took off 5 bases at V and 3 bases at J, with 11 bases between the two ends. The CDR3 is CASRDLGDTEAFF. The CDR3 bases are TGCGCCAGCAGGGACCTTGGGGACACTGAAGCTTTCTTT.

This sequence joins TRBV5-6 and TRBJ2-7; D possibly matches TRBD1 or TRBD2 (6 bases each). Trimming took 2 bases from V and 0 from J, leaving 12 bases between them. In germline, CDR1 is SGHDT, CDR2 YYEEEE. The CDR3 loop spans 15 amino acids. CDR3: CASSFGGPYSYEQYF. DNA of the CDR3: TGTGCCAGCAGCTTTGGGGGGCCATACTCCTACGAGCAGTACTTC.